The rows below give T cell receptor beta chains drawn from one sample of a study of cytomegalovirus exposure and HLA in healthy donors. The assay was immunoSEQ multiplex PCR, and TCRdb's table has in-frame clones only and misses some. Among 120,000 to 150,000 clones listed, about 64% were seen once. The sample comprised PBMCs. The origin of the receptors is a man between 60 and 70 years old in good health and CMV-seronegative. Each CDR3 is given with its conserved first and last residue. D genes are given only for firm matches. Clone size, where shown, is once, few, many, or a class for clones that have expanded.

v_call	d_call	clone_size	j_call	cdr3_nt	cdr3_aa
TRBV29-1	NA	NA	TRBJ1-1	TGCAGCGTTGGACCCGGACAGAAGAACACTGAAGCTTTCTTT	CSVGPGQKNTEAFF
TRBV19	NA	few	TRBJ1-5	TGTGCCAGTAGTATCGCGGGGGCGAGCAATCAGCCCCAGCATTTT	CASSIAGASNQPQHF
TRBV25-1	NA	NA	TRBJ1-4	TGTGCCAGCGCAGGATCCACGGCGAATGAAAAACTGTTTTTT	CASAGSTANEKLFF
TRBV6-4	NA	NA	TRBJ2-2	TGTGCCAGCAGTTCGACAGCGAACACCGGGGAGCTGTTTTTT	CASSSTANTGELFF
TRBV28	TRBD1	NA	TRBJ1-1	TGTGCCAGCAGTGCCCCGACAGGGACGGGCACTGAAGCTTTCTTT	CASSAPTGTGTEAFF
TRBV2	TRBD1	NA	TRBJ1-4	TGTGCCAGCATGCTGGACAGGGGAAATGAAAAACTGTTTTTT	CASMLDRGNEKLFF
TRBV29-1	NA	NA	TRBJ2-7	TGCAGCGTTGATTATGAGGGTTACGAGCAGTACTTC	CSVDYEGYEQYF
TRBV5-1	TRBD1	NA	TRBJ2-7	TGCGCCAGCAGCCTGGGACAGGGGGCGGACGAGCAGTACTTC	CASSLGQGADEQYF
TRBV5-1	NA	few	TRBJ2-2	TGCGCCAGCAGGGTGACAATCAACACCGGGGAGCTGTTTTTT	CASRVTINTGELFF
TRBV27	NA	few	TRBJ1-4	TGTGCCAGCAGTTTAAGGGGCGTAGCTAATGAAAAACTGTTTTTT	CASSLRGVANEKLFF
TRBV15	NA	NA	TRBJ1-5	TGTGCCACCAGCAGAGATCCAGGGCAGCCCCAGCATTTT	CATSRDPGQPQHF
TRBV6-1	TRBD2	NA	TRBJ2-3	TGTGCCAGCTCACTAGCGCTGAGCACAGATACGCAGTATTTT	CASSLALSTDTQYF
TRBV19	TRBD1	NA	TRBJ2-2	TGTGCCAGTAGTATTCCCCCGCTCCTTCGGGACAGAACCACCGGGGAGCTGTTTTTT	CASSIPPLLRDRTTGELFF
TRBV30	NA	few	TRBJ1-5	TGTGCCTGGAGTGTACGAACTAATAATCAGCCCCAGCATTTT	CAWSVRTNNQPQHF
TRBV27	NA	NA	TRBJ1-1	TGTGCCAGCAGTTTGACTCGGTTGGGCACTGAAGCTTTCTTT	CASSLTRLGTEAFF
TRBV7-2	TRBD2	once	TRBJ2-3	TGTGCCAGCAGTCCACTAGCGGGAGTACCAGATACGCAGTATTTT	CASSPLAGVPDTQYF
TRBV19	NA	NA	TRBJ2-7	TGTGCCAGTAGTCCGATGGCGGAATATGACGCGTACGAGCAGTACTTC	CASSPMAEYDAYEQYF
TRBV11-2	NA	NA	TRBJ2-3	TGTGCCAGCAGCCCCGTTTCCACGAGGGAGACAGATACGCAGTATTTT	CASSPVSTRETDTQYF
TRBV7-8	TRBD2	once	TRBJ2-1	TGTGCCAGCAGCGATCCGGGACTAGGTGGGGGAGTGGGATACAATGAGCAGTTCTTC	CASSDPGLGGGVGYNEQFF
TRBV6-1	NA	NA	TRBJ1-1	TGTGCCAGCAGTGCCCGGGGACAACCGGGAAGTCAGGCTTTCTTT	CASSARGQPGSQAFF
TRBV4-2	NA	NA	TRBJ2-1	TGTGCCAGCAGCCAAGAGCGAGGGCGGGCCAACCACAATGAGCAGTTCTTC	CASSQERGRANHNEQFF
TRBV6-1	NA	once	TRBJ2-7	TGTGCCAGCAGGACAGGTACAAACTCCTACGAGCAGTACTTC	CASRTGTNSYEQYF
TRBV7-8	NA	NA	TRBJ1-2	TGTGCCAGCAGCTTAGGGGCAGGGGTGTATGGCTACACCTTC	CASSLGAGVYGYTF
TRBV25-1	NA	NA	TRBJ1-5	TGTGCCAGCAGGAGGGGGAATCAGCCCCAGCATTTT	CASRRGNQPQHF
TRBV28	NA	few	TRBJ1-1	TGTGCCAGCAGTGAACCGGGACACGACCTGAACACTGAAGCTTTCTTT	CASSEPGHDLNTEAFF
TRBV30	TRBD2	few	TRBJ2-7	TGTGCCTGGAGTGTAAGACTAGCGGGAGCGGTCGAGCAGTACTTC	CAWSVRLAGAVEQYF
TRBV18	NA	few	TRBJ2-7	TGTGCCAGCTCACCACGGGAGGCCTACGAGCAGTACTTC	CASSPREAYEQYF
TRBV6-1	NA	NA	TRBJ2-5	TGTGCCAGCAGTGGACAGACAGGCTCCAAAGAGACCCAGTACTTC	CASSGQTGSKETQYF
TRBV7-2	TRBD2	NA	TRBJ2-1	TGTGCCAGCAGCTTTAGCGGGAGTGAGCAGTTCTTC	CASSFSGSEQFF
TRBV19	NA	NA	TRBJ2-2	TGTGCCAGTAGTCCTCGACAGGACGGGGAGCTGTTTTTT	CASSPRQDGELFF
TRBV5-1	TRBD1	NA	TRBJ1-1	TGCGCCAGCAGCTTCGGCAGGGGGCGAACTGAAGCTTTCTTT	CASSFGRGRTEAFF
TRBV5-1	NA	NA	TRBJ2-3	TGCGCCAGCAGCGTTACAGGGCCACGCACAGATACGCAGTATTTT	CASSVTGPRTDTQYF
TRBV18	TRBD2	NA	TRBJ2-7	TGTGCCAGCTCACCAGTCACTAGCGGGAGCTACGAGCAGTACTTC	CASSPVTSGSYEQYF
TRBV19	TRBD2	NA	TRBJ2-1	TGTGCCAGTAGTATAGCCTTAGAGTTAGCGGGGGACGCTGAGCAGTTCTTC	CASSIALELAGDAEQFF
TRBV30	TRBD1	NA	TRBJ1-1	TGTGCCTGGAAGGCGACAGGGGTGAACACTGAAGCTTTCTTT	CAWKATGVNTEAFF
TRBV2	TRBD1	NA	TRBJ1-2	TGTGCCAGCAGTGGACAGCCCAGGGGGGGCTACACCTTC	CASSGQPRGGYTF
TRBV11-1	TRBD1	NA	TRBJ2-2	TGTGCCAGCAGCTTAAATGCCGGACGGACAGGGGGGAGGACCGGGGAGCTGTTTTTT	CASSLNAGRTGGRTGELFF
TRBV4-1	TRBD2	few	TRBJ2-7	TGCGCCAGCAGCCAAGATCGGGCTAGCGGGGTTCCCTACGAGCAGTACTTC	CASSQDRASGVPYEQYF
TRBV19	TRBD2	once	TRBJ2-7	TGTGCCAGTAGTCCCTCGCGGGGGATCGCCTACGAGCAGTACTTC	CASSPSRGIAYEQYF
TRBV5-4	TRBD2	NA	TRBJ2-2	TGTGCCAGCAGCGGGACTAGCGCAAACACCGGGGAGCTGTTTTTT	CASSGTSANTGELFF
TRBV5-1	NA	NA	TRBJ2-5	TGCGCCAGCAGCCCGACAGAAGGCCAAGAGACCCAGTACTTC	CASSPTEGQETQYF
TRBV19	TRBD1	NA	TRBJ1-4	TGTGCCAGTCTCCGGGACAGGGGGCCTAATGAAAAACTGTTTTTT	CASLRDRGPNEKLFF
TRBV21-1	NA	NA	TRBJ1-4	TGTGCCAGGGGCCCCCCGGGGGACAGGGGGGCGCGGGGTGAAAAACTGTTTTTT	CARGPPGDRGARGEKLFF
TRBV19	NA	NA	TRBJ1-1	TGTGCCAGTAGTATACGGGATTTGAACGCTGAAGCTTTCTTT	CASSIRDLNAEAFF
TRBV2	TRBD1	NA	TRBJ1-5	TGTGCCAGCAGTGAGGACAGGGATCAGCCCCAGCATTTT	CASSEDRDQPQHF
TRBV29-1	TRBD2	NA	TRBJ2-2	TGCAGCGTTGATAACCTTGGACTAGCGGGAACGACGAACACCGGGGAGCTGTTTTTT	CSVDNLGLAGTTNTGELFF
TRBV30	TRBD2	NA	TRBJ2-3	TGTGCCTGGAAGCGGGGGAGTATCCCAGATACGCAGTATTTT	CAWKRGSIPDTQYF
TRBV5-6	NA	few	TRBJ2-3	TGTGCCAGCAGCTTCTTTAGCGTAGATACGCAGTATTTT	CASSFFSVDTQYF
TRBV5-1	TRBD1	NA	TRBJ1-1	TGCGCCAGCAGCCTCTCGGACAGGACAGAAAGGAACACTGAAGCTTTCTTT	CASSLSDRTERNTEAFF
TRBV6-5	TRBD2	NA	TRBJ2-3	TGTGCCAGCAGCCAGCGGGAGGGCACAGATACGCAGTATTTT	CASSQREGTDTQYF